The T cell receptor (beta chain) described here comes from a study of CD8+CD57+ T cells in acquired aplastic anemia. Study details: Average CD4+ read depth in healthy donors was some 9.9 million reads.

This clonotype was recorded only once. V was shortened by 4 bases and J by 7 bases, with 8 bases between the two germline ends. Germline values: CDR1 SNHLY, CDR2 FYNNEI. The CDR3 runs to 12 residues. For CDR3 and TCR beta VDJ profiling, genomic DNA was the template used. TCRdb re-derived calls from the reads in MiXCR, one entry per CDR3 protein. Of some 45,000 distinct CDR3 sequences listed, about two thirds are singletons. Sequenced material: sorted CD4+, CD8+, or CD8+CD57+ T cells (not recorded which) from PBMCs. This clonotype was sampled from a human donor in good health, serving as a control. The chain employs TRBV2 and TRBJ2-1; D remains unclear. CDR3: CASSATWNEQFF. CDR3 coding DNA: TGTGCCAGCAGTGCCACGTGGAATGAGCAGTTCTTC.